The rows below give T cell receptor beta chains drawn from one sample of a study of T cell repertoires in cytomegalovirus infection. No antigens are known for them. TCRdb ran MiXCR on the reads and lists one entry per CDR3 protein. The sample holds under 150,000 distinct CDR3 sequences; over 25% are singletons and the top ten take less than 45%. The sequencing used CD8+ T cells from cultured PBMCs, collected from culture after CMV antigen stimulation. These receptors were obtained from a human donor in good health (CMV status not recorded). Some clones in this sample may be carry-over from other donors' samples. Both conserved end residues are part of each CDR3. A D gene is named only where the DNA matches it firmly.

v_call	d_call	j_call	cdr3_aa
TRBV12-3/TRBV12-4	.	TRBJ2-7	CASSLNRAHEQYF
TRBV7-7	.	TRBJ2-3	CASSLVGGLTDTQYF
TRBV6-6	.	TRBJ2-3	CASSYGGKTDTQYF
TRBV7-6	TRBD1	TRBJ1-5	CASSGTGGYNQPQHF
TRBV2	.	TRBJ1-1	CASTLRNTEAFF
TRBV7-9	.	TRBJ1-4	CASSSLGATNEKLFF
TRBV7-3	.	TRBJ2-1	CASRSAEPYNEQFF
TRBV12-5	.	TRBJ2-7	CASGLRPGPYEQYF
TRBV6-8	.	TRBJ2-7	CASSYSIRGIQYF
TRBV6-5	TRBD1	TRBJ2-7	CASSTGQGSDEQYF
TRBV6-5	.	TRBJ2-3	CASSYSQTRMLTDTQYF
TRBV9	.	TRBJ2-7	CASSAGYEQYF
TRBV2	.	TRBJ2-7	CASSWGAGSYEQYF
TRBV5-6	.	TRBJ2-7	CASSLARVREQYF
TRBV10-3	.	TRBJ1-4	CAISESRQANNQLFF
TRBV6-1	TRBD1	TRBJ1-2	CASRQQGHYGYTF
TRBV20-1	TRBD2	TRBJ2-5	CSARRAGGPPLKETQYF
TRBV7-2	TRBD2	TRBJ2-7	CASRPGGGPYGEQYF
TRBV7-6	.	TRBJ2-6	CASSLGPRSGANVLTF
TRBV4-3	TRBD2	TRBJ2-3	CASSQEHLAGGHYSQYF
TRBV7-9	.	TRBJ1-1	CASSRGSEAFF
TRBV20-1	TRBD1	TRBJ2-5	CSARSGTGQETQYF
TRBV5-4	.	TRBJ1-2	CASSLGFGSLQDGYTF
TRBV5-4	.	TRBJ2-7	CASSLWQGTYEQYF
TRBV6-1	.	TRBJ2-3	CASRDWGDTQYF